A selection of T cell receptor beta chains follows, all from one sample in a study of blood T cell repertoires in COVID-19. The repertoire was sequenced with immunoSEQ multiplex PCR; TCRdb's copy has only in-frame clones and lacks some. Of around 300,000 clones listed, roughly 80% are singletons. The specimen sequenced was peripheral blood. Source of these receptors: a woman in her fifties or sixties who had recovered from COVID-19. Both conserved end residues are part of each CDR3. A D gene is named only where the DNA matches it firmly. Part of the rows lack a size; the others show once, few, many or a class for expanded clones.

abundance	v_gene	d_gene	j_gene	CDR3nt	CDR3aa
few	TRBV3-1/TRBV3-2	TRBD1	TRBJ2-5	TGTGCCAGCAGCTCACGGACAGGGGCAGAGACCCAGTACTTC	CASSSRTGAETQYF
.	TRBV28	.	TRBJ1-3	TGTGCCAGCAACAATCCAGGAGGATCTGGAAACACCATATATTTT	CASNNPGGSGNTIYF
.	TRBV4-3	.	TRBJ2-1	TGCGCCAGCAGCCAACAGGAATACAATGAGCAGTTCTTC	CASSQQEYNEQFF
.	TRBV29-1	TRBD1	TRBJ1-2	TGCAGCGGGACGCGGGACAGGGGCTATGGCTACACCTTC	CSGTRDRGYGYTF
.	TRBV10-3	TRBD2	TRBJ2-3	TGTGCCATCAGTGAGCAACGGGGGGGAGCAGATACGCAGTATTTT	CAISEQRGGADTQYF
few	TRBV6-5	TRBD1	TRBJ1-2	TGTGCCAGCACCGGACAGGCCCTCTATGGCTACACCTTC	CASTGQALYGYTF
.	TRBV6-1	.	TRBJ2-7	TGTGCCAGCAGTGGGGATCTTAAACTGAGGAGGTACGAGCAGTACTTC	CASSGDLKLRRYEQYF
.	TRBV6-5	.	TRBJ1-2	TGTGCCAGCAGGCTTCCCTCTACTCTCTATGGCTACACCTTC	CASRLPSTLYGYTF
.	TRBV7-2	TRBD1	TRBJ1-1	TGTGCCAGCAGCTTAGTTACAGGGGACACTGAAGCTTTCTTT	CASSLVTGDTEAFF
.	TRBV5-4	.	TRBJ2-5	TGTGCCAGCAGCTTGGGACCGACCTCGGAGGAGACCCAGTACTTC	CASSLGPTSEETQYF
.	TRBV12-3/TRBV12-4	.	TRBJ1-6	TGTGCCAGCAGAAGGGGGTGGAATTCACCCCTCCACTTT	CASRRGWNSPLHF
.	TRBV29-1	.	TRBJ1-4	TGCAGCGTTGCGGGGGGGCTCGGGTGGAAACTGTTTTTT	CSVAGGLGWKLFF
.	TRBV7-2	.	TRBJ2-5	TGTGCCAGCAGCCCAATGCTAGGCCCAGAGACCCAGTACTTC	CASSPMLGPETQYF
.	TRBV5-1	.	TRBJ2-5	TGCGCCAGCAGCTTGGCCCCTCAGGTGGAGACCCAGTACTTC	CASSLAPQVETQYF